This TCR beta chain stems from a study of blood T cell repertoires in COVID-19. Turning to the study itself: Collection of acute and convalescent COVID-19 samples took place in the United States, Italy and Spain. The analysed material was cDNA or gDNA that came from T cells, B-cell-depleted T cells, or PBMCs.

Original data processing: From reference gene primer amplification, estimates of nucleated cell counts were derived. Libraries were prepared by immunoSEQ multiplex PCR; TCRdb keeps only in-frame clonotypes and omits some of them. V, J and clone size were drawn from that table, and D and trimming were deduced from the DNA. The sample has 200,000 to 250,000 clones, roughly nine tenths seen once. Researchers sorted participants into cohorts using their self-reported clinical history. Looked up from germline, CDR1 is SGHTA and CDR2 is FQGNSA. CDR3 size: 15 residues. V gave up 0 bases and J gave up 2 bases, with 11 bases separating them.

The receptor was derived from a woman in her forties or fifties in a cohort exposed to, infected with or recovered from COVID-19 (not recorded which). The sequencing sample was made of PBMCs or T cells enriched from blood (not recorded which). J is TRBJ2-7 and V is TRBV7-2; tentatively, D is TRBD1 (5 bases). CDR3 DNA sequence: TGTGCCAGCAGCTTAGCTTGGCAGGGCCCCTACGAGCAGTACTTC. Translation: CASSLAWQGPYEQYF.